This is a list of T cell receptor beta chains from one sample in a study of T cells expressing NK-cell markers. TCRdb reprocessed the 5' RACE reads, keeping one entry per CDR3 protein, no DNA. This listing includes fewer than 550,000 distinct CDR3 sequences. What was sequenced was blood T cells: a sorted CD56 or NKG2C T cell subset, CD4+ or CD8+ T cells, or bulk PBMC T cells (not recorded which). The receptors were sampled from a woman aged 50 to 60 in good health. The CDR3 runs from the conserved cysteine through the conserved F or W.

j_call	v_call	cdr3_aa
TRBJ1-5	TRBV5-1	CASSLGAGTHSNQPQHF
TRBJ2-1	TRBV11-2	CASSRATGIGNEQFF
TRBJ2-3	TRBV15	CATSRTASGISDTQYF
TRBJ2-5	TRBV20-1	CSATLPREGGETQYF
TRBJ2-1	TRBV27	CASSRLVNPYNGQFF
TRBJ2-1	TRBV10-2	CASSESGVRNEQFF
TRBJ2-5	TRBV5-6	CASSLDPGSVQETQYF
TRBJ2-5	TRBV3-1	CASSRGLAGVGETQYF
TRBJ1-5	TRBV6-2/TRBV6-3	CASSRPGDNQPQHF
TRBJ2-4	TRBV10-2	CASSDRTKNIQYF
TRBJ2-7	TRBV3-1	CASSTNRGRYEQYF
TRBJ1-2	TRBV5-1	CASSPGTTLEGYTF
TRBJ2-3	TRBV5-1	CASSLERVIADTQYF
TRBJ2-3	TRBV6-4	CASSDGVNLGGRDQQYF
TRBJ1-2	TRBV6-1	CASAGQLNYGYTF
TRBJ1-1	TRBV20-1	CSARGGGRLNTEAFF
TRBJ2-1	TRBV25-1	CASSGPSGINEQFF
TRBJ2-1	TRBV5-1	CASSSGLAGGLYNEQFF
TRBJ1-4	TRBV5-1	CASSLSGNEKLFF
TRBJ1-1	TRBV18	CASSPTAASNTEAFF
TRBJ2-1	TRBV28	CASSRTGVHEQFF
TRBJ2-3	TRBV5-1	CASSFSTSPTDTQYF
TRBJ2-1	TRBV20-1	CSARRPLAAHNEQFF
TRBJ2-3	TRBV2	CASRETGAPGTDTQYF
TRBJ2-7	TRBV6-5	CASIEAEGDGYEQYF
TRBJ2-3	TRBV7-8	CASSPNSARRADTQYF
TRBJ1-2	TRBV20-1	CSARTERGVGGYTF
TRBJ1-2	TRBV6-5	CASSSGGNYGYTF
TRBJ2-3	TRBV25-1	CASSELVGDTQYF
TRBJ1-1	TRBV6-1	CASTFSGGQLNTEAFF
TRBJ2-1	TRBV15	CATSRDEGYQAFF
TRBJ2-1	TRBV4-1	CASSPGLAPPGQFF